A single sample is the source of the 32 T cell receptor beta chains below, sequenced in a study of T-cell memory formation after mild COVID-19. TCRdb recomputed calls from the 5' RACE reads with MiXCR, one row per CDR3 protein. The sample consists of fewer than 700,000 distinct CDR3 sequences, about a fifth of them appearing once. Sample: PBMCs or a T cell subset sorted from them (not recorded which). Source of these receptors: an adult woman who had mild COVID-19 (a few samples of this study predate the infection). Cell type and time point are not known.

This chain uses TRBV6-6 with TRBJ2-2; 11 positions match TRBD2. Trimming cost V 5 bases and J 4 bases; bases outside gene matches: 6. Looked up from germline, CDR1 is MNHNY and CDR2 is SVGAGI (reference sequence). CDR3 length equals 16 residues. CDR3 sequence: CASSPIAGGSTGELFF. The CDR3 DNA reads TGTGCCAGCAGTCCCATAGCGGGGGGGAGCACCGGGGAGCTGTTTTTT.

The CDR3 is CSAPARGQHSYEQYF. The CDR3 region has the DNA TGCAGTGCTCCTGCTCGGGGACAACACTCCTACGAGCAGTACTTC. The genes are TRBV20-1 and TRBJ2-7; weak D call: TRBD1 (6 bases). The CDR3 totals 15 residues. V was shortened by 5 bases and J by 0 bases, with 17 bases between the two germline ends. In germline, CDR1 is DFQATT, CDR2 SNEGSKA (reference sequence).

The table lists this clonotype with a count of one. The chain combines TRBV28 with TRBJ2-7; 8 bases agree with TRBD2. This CDR3 region has 13 residues. From germline, CDR1 is MDHEN and CDR2 SYDVKM. V was clipped by 6 bases and J by 2 bases; unmatched bases: 3. CDR3 amino acids: CASRAGGAYEQYF. Here the CDR3 DNA reads TGTGCCAGCAGGGCGGGAGGTGCCTACGAGCAGTACTTC.

This chain uses TRBV4-1 with TRBJ1-1, with a possible D match to TRBD1 (5 bases). The CDR3 is 15 amino acids. Germline V gene sequence: CDR1 MGHRA, CDR2 YSYEKL. V lost 1 base to trimming and J lost 1 base, with 10 bases between them. CDR3 coding DNA: TGCGCCAGCAGCCAAGCAACCCAGGGGAACACTGAAGCTTTCTTT. This codes for CASSQATQGNTEAFF.

This clonotype was observed a handful of times. The rearrangement links TRBV28 to TRBJ1-6, with 7 bases aligning to TRBD1. Germline V gives CDR1 MDHEN, CDR2 SYDVKM. The CDR3 has 14 amino acids. The V gene end was trimmed by 6 bases and the J gene end by 8 bases; junction bases not matched to a gene: 7. The CDR3 DNA sequence: TGTGCCAGCAGCCGCGACAGGGCGGATTCACCCCTCCACTTT. It is translated as CASSRDRADSPLHF. The full variable domain, its missing parts supplied by reference TRBV28 and TRBJ1-6, is DVKVTQSSRYLVKRTGEKVFLECVQDMDHENMFWYRQDPGLGLRLIYFSYDVKMKEKGDIPEGYSVSREKKERFSLILESASTNQTSMYLCASSRDRADSPLHFGNGTRLTVT.

The rearrangement links TRBV7-3 to TRBJ2-1; TRBD2 matches 7 bases. V was pared by 5 bases and J by 9 bases, with 10 bases of the junction left unmatched. The CDR3 extends over 14 amino acids. Germline V gives CDR1 SGHTA, CDR2 FQGTGA. CDR3 DNA sequence: TGTGCCAGCAGCGACCGGGACTATCATGGTGAGCAGTTCTTC. Translation: CASSDRDYHGEQFF.

This chain uses TRBV5-1 with TRBJ1-1; D gene ambiguous. Germline lookup yields CDR1 SGHRS and CDR2 YFSETQ. The CDR3 is 14 amino acids. The V and J ends lost 4 bases and 0 bases respectively, with 10 bases between them. In DNA, the CDR3 is TGCGCCAGCAGCCATATTGCTGTGAACACTGAAGCTTTCTTT. Translated, it gives CASSHIAVNTEAFF.

This clonotype was picked up a small number of times. This chain joins TRBV7-8 and TRBJ2-1; the D is unclear. The germline V gene has CDR1 SGHVS and CDR2 FQNEAQ. Trimming shortened V by 5 bases and J by 0 bases, and 11 bases separated the two germline ends. The CDR3 runs to 15 residues. CDR3 sequence reads: CASSPYYSSYNEQFF. The CDR3 coding sequence is TGTGCCAGCAGCCCTTACTATAGCTCCTACAATGAGCAGTTCTTC.

This chain joins TRBV2 and TRBJ2-7; D is possibly TRBD2 (6 bases). V was trimmed by 8 bases and J by 4 bases, leaving 24 bases between them. This CDR3 region has 16 residues. Germline values: CDR1 SNHLY, CDR2 FYNNEI. In DNA, the CDR3 is TGTGCCAGCGAGTACTTCCCCCAGGGACTCACGTACGAGCAGTACTTC. As protein: CASEYFPQGLTYEQYF.

The rearrangement joins TRBV12-3 or TRBV12-4 to TRBJ1-5; D remains ambiguous. Deletions cut 3 bases from V and 7 bases from J, with 10 bases between. CDR3 length equals 13 residues. The CDR3 DNA follows: TGTGCCAGCAGTTTTACGACGGGGCAGCCCCAGCATTTT. It is translated as CASSFTTGQPQHF.

The chain is built from TRBV13 and TRBJ2-7; 11 bases agree with TRBD1. The CDR3 consists of 16 residues. In germline, CDR1 is PRHDT, CDR2 FYEKMQ (reference sequence). Trimming removed 6 bases from V and 7 bases from J; junction bases left unmatched: 14. DNA of the CDR3: TGTGCCAGCAGTTCCCATTCGGGACAGGGGGTTCGAGAGCAGTACTTC. Protein sequence: CASSSHSGQGVREQYF.

The chain uses TRBV30 and TRBJ2-7, with D tentatively TRBD2 (5 bases). The germline V gene encodes CDR1 GTSNPN and CDR2 SVGIG (reference sequence). CDR3 length: 13 amino acids. Trimming removed 4 bases at V and 5 bases at J, with 15 bases between. The CDR3 region is CAWTLPGIDEQYF. For the CDR3, the DNA is TGTGCCTGGACCCTCCCGGGGATCGACGAGCAGTACTTC.

The J gene is TRBJ2-1, the V gene TRBV24-1; D is unresolved. Germline V gene sequence: CDR1 KGHDR, CDR2 SFDVKD. V was trimmed by 10 bases and J by 6 bases, leaving 18 bases between them. The CDR3 is 14 residues long. The CDR3 sequence is CATQGFGSFNEQFF. CDR3 DNA: TGTGCCACGCAAGGCTTTGGCAGCTTCAATGAGCAGTTCTTC.

This clonotype was seen only a few times. The CDR3 spells CASSLGGRSTRGYGYTF. DNA for the CDR3: TGTGCCAGCAGCTTAGGTGGCAGGTCCACGAGGGGCTATGGCTACACCTTC. The chain uses TRBV13 and TRBJ1-2, with D possibly matching TRBD1 (5 bases). CDR1 and CDR2 from the germline V gene are PRHDT and FYEKMQ (reference sequence). The ends were cut back, 0 bases at V and 4 bases at J, with 18 bases in the middle. The CDR3 contains 17 residues.

In this sample, this clonotype turned up a few times. This chain connects TRBV5-1 to TRBJ1-1; tentative D call: TRBD1 (5 bases). V was cut by 4 bases and J by 3 bases, with 13 bases left in between. The CDR3 sequence is 14 residues long. Germline V gives CDR1 SGHRS, CDR2 YFSETQ. The CDR3: CASSPSGGDTEAFF. The CDR3 coding sequence is TGCGCCAGCAGCCCCTCGGGGGGGGACACTGAAGCTTTCTTT.

J is TRBJ2-2 and V is TRBV29-1, with 7 bases identical to TRBD2. This CDR3 comprises 12 residues. V shed 4 bases and J 5 bases; nucleotides not matched to a gene: 1. Germline CDR1 reads SQVTM; CDR2 reads ANQGSEA. Written as DNA, the CDR3 is TGCAGCGTTGCGCGGGGGACCGGGGAGCTGTTTTTT. Residues: CSVARGTGELFF.

This clonotype was seen more than once but under ten times. V usage is TRBV7-2 and J usage is TRBJ1-1; D possibly corresponds to TRBD1 (6 bases). The CDR3 loop spans 12 amino acids. Between the trimmed V and J ends, which lost 5 bases and 10 bases, there was a span of 14 bases. The germline V gene encodes CDR1 SGHTA and CDR2 FQGNSA. The CDR3: CASSPPTGVAFF. The DNA for the CDR3 is TGTGCCAGCAGCCCCCCGACAGGAGTAGCTTTCTTT.

This clonotype appeared a few times. V gene TRBV5-1 combines with J gene TRBJ2-3, with a tentative D call TRBD1 (5 bases). The V end was cut by 3 bases, the J end by 0 bases, with 11 bases between. CDR1 SGHRS and CDR2 YFSETQ come from the germline V gene. The CDR3 spans 15 residues. CDR3 nucleotide sequence: TGCGCCAGCAGCTACGGACACGACAGCACAGATACGCAGTATTTT. It is translated as CASSYGHDSTDTQYF.

The V call is TRBV7-8, the J call TRBJ2-1; 7 bases map to TRBD1. There are 16 residues in the CDR3. The germline CDR1 and CDR2 sequences are SGHVS and FQNEAQ. The J segment lost 4 bases and the V segment lost 2 bases, leaving 8 bases of the junction unmatched. DNA of the CDR3: TGTGCCAGCAGCTTAAAAGACGGGACAGCTTACAATGAGCAGTTCTTC. Protein sequence: CASSLKDGTAYNEQFF. The full variable domain, with the rest looked up from reference TRBV7-8 and TRBJ2-1, is GAGVSQSPRYKVAKRGQDVALRCDPISGHVSLFWYQQALGQGPEFLTYFQNEAQLDKSGLPSDRFFAERPEGSVSTLKIQRTQQEDSAVYLCASSLKDGTAYNEQFFGPGTRLTVL.

This clonotype has more than one count but fewer than ten. V is TRBV24-1 and J is TRBJ2-3; the match to TRBD2 covers 9 bases. Germline V gives CDR1 KGHDR, CDR2 SFDVKD. The CDR3 is 17 residues long. The ends lost 5 bases at V and 2 bases at J; junction bases unmatched: 10. CDR3: CATSARSRLADTDTQYF. DNA of the CDR3: TGTGCCACCAGTGCCCGGTCCAGACTAGCGGACACAGATACGCAGTATTTT.

This clonotype turned up a few times. The chain is built from TRBV7-2 and TRBJ2-3; D is tentatively TRBD1 or TRBD2 (5 bases each). In germline, CDR1 is SGHTA, CDR2 FQGNSA. Trimming removed 8 bases at V and 6 bases at J, with 21 bases between. The CDR3 runs to 15 residues. CDR3 loop: CASRPGPSLRDTQYF. CDR3 DNA: TGTGCCAGCCGACCGGGACCGAGTCTTCGCGATACGCAGTATTTT.

The V gene is TRBV7-2, the J gene TRBJ1-5, with TRBD1 as a possible D gene (5 bases). This CDR3 is built from 16 residues. V was pared by 3 bases and J by 0 bases, with 12 bases between. CDR1 and CDR2 from the germline V gene are SGHTA and FQGNSA. The CDR3 region has the DNA TGTGCCAGCAGCTTGGTGGGACCATATAGCAATCAGCCCCAGCATTTT. It yields the protein CASSLVGPYSNQPQHF.

The J gene is TRBJ2-7, the V gene TRBV9; D unclear. Germline CDR1 SGDLS, CDR2 YYNGEE. The CDR3 sequence is 14 residues long. V was trimmed by 0 bases and J by 4 bases, leaving 11 bases between them. The CDR3 DNA reads as TGTGCCAGCAGCGTAGATGGTACCGGGTACGAGCAGTACTTC. It specifies CASSVDGTGYEQYF.

The chain is built from TRBV2 and TRBJ2-5; a possible D gene is TRBD1 (6 bases). The germline CDR1 and CDR2 sequences are SNHLY and FYNNEI. The V and J ends lost 7 bases and 4 bases respectively, with 10 bases between them. This CDR3 spans 12 amino acids. This chain's CDR3 is CASIRGGETQYF. CDR3 DNA: TGTGCCAGCATTCGAGGGGGAGAGACCCAGTACTTC.

This clonotype appeared many times. V gene TRBV12-3 or TRBV12-4 combines with J gene TRBJ1-2, with D possibly being TRBD1 (5 bases). This CDR3 region has 15 residues. V lost 2 bases and J lost 0, with 10 bases in between. CDR3 nucleotide sequence: TGTGCCAGCAGTTTAATCGCCAGGGCTAACTATGGCTACACCTTC. It translates to CASSLIARANYGYTF.

The DNA for the CDR3 is TGCGCCAGCAGCTTGGAAGGGCAGGGCAGAACCTACAATGAGCAGTTCTTC. This codes for CASSLEGQGRTYNEQFF. V gene TRBV5-1 combines with J gene TRBJ2-1; the D gene is possibly TRBD1 (5 bases). The CDR3 sequence is 17 residues long. In germline, CDR1 is SGHRS, CDR2 YFSETQ. Trimming removed 0 bases at V and 2 bases at J, with 15 bases between.

This clonotype was found a few times. The chain is built from TRBV10-2 and TRBJ1-2, with D possibly being TRBD1 (6 bases). In germline, CDR1 is WSHSY, CDR2 SAAADI. This CDR3 has 14 residues. The germline V and J ends were trimmed by 3 bases and 2 bases, with 10 bases remaining between them. The CDR3 DNA is TGCGCCAGCAGTGAAGACAGGAGCAACTATGGCTACACCTTC. Protein product: CASSEDRSNYGYTF.

This clonotype has more than one count but fewer than ten. J is TRBJ2-5 and V is TRBV18; unclear D gene. The ends were cut back, 4 bases at V and 5 bases at J, with 11 bases in the middle. CDR3 length: 13 residues. Germline V gene lookup returns CDR1 KGHSH and CDR2 LQKENI. CDR3 coding DNA: TGTGCCAGCTCACGAAGGTTTAAGGAGACCCAGTACTTC. It specifies CASSRRFKETQYF.

This clonotype was seen a handful of times. The chain uses TRBV7-9 and TRBJ2-3, with TRBD2 matching over 7 bases. The CDR3 is made up of 13 amino acids. V trimming: 5 bases; J trimming: 7 bases; junction bases outside the gene matches: 6. The V gene's germline CDR1 is SEHNR and CDR2 FQNEAQ (reference sequence). CDR3 DNA sequence: TGTGCCAGCAGCCCCCGGGGAGGGAATACGCAGTATTTT. The encoded protein is CASSPRGGNTQYF.

This clonotype appeared many times. V gene TRBV7-2 combines with J gene TRBJ2-3, with D unresolved. V was pared by 1 base and J by 1 base, with 12 bases between. CDR3 size: 16 residues. Germline values: CDR1 SGHTA, CDR2 FQGNSA. The CDR3 here is CASSLDWLLGTDTQYF. For the CDR3, the DNA is TGTGCCAGCAGCTTAGATTGGCTATTGGGCACAGATACGCAGTATTTT.

The chain uses TRBV29-1 and TRBJ2-1; possibly TRBD2 for D (5 bases). V shed 3 bases and J shed 0 bases, with 9 bases lying between them. Germline CDR1 SQVTM, CDR2 ANQGSEA. The CDR3 runs 14 residues. CDR3: CSVEERNSYNEQFF. The CDR3, as DNA: TGCAGCGTTGAGGAGCGGAACTCCTACAATGAGCAGTTCTTC.

The chain carries TRBV4-1 and TRBJ1-1, with TRBD1 as a possible D gene (5 bases). Germline CDR1 and CDR2: MGHRA and YSYEKL. Between the trimmed V and J ends, which lost 0 bases and 3 bases, there was a span of 11 bases. This CDR3 has 15 residues. For the CDR3, the DNA is TGCGCCAGCAGCCAAGACGAGGGAGGGGACACTGAAGCTTTCTTT. This sequence encodes CASSQDEGGDTEAFF.